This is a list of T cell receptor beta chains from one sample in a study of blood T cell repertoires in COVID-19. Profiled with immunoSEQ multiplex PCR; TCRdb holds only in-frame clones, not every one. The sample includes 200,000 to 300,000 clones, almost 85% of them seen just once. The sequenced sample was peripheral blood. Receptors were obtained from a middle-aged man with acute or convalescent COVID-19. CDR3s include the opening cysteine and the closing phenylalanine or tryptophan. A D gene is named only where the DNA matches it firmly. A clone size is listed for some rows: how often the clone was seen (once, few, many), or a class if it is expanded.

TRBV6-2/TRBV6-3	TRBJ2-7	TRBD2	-	CASSPGGSGRGYEQYF	TGTGCCAGCAGTCCCGGCGGTAGCGGGAGAGGCTACGAGCAGTACTTC
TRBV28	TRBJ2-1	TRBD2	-	CASTLSGASYNEQFF	TGTGCCAGCACACTTAGCGGGGCCTCCTACAATGAGCAGTTCTTC
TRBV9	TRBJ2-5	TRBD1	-	CASSVGTGSRETQYF	TGTGCCAGCAGCGTTGGGACAGGGTCTCGAGAGACCCAGTACTTC
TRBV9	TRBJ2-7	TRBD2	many	CASSVSGTSSYEQYF	TGTGCCAGCAGCGTATCCGGGACTAGCTCCTACGAGCAGTACTTC
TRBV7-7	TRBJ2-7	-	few	CASSPDRRSYYEQYF	TGTGCTAGCAGCCCAGATCGGCGGAGTTATTACGAGCAGTACTTC
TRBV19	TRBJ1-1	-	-	CASTLKPGSLPAEAFF	TGTGCCAGTACCCTAAAACCGGGGTCGTTACCGGCTGAAGCTTTCTTT
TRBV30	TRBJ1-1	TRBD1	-	CAWEGQRNTEAFF	TGTGCCTGGGAGGGACAGAGGAACACTGAAGCTTTCTTT
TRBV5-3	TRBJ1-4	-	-	CLPFRPLTGEKLFF	TGCTTGCCCTTCCGGCCCCTGACAGGTGAAAAACTGTTTTTT
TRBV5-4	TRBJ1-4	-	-	CASGKGRTNEKLFF	TGTGCCAGCGGGAAGGGGAGGACAAATGAAAAACTGTTTTTT
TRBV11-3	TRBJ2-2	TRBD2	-	CASSRTSYGELFF	TGTGCCAGCAGTCGGACTAGCTACGGGGAGCTGTTTTTT
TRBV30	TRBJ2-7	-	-	CAWSPGGEQYF	TGTGCCTGGAGCCCCGGGGGCGAGCAGTACTTC
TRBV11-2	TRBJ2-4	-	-	CASSLDQGRPYF	TGTGCCAGCAGCTTAGATCAGGGGCGTCCGTACTTC
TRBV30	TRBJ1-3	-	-	CAGLRGAGNTIYF	TGTGCCGGGCTTCGGGGGGCTGGAAACACCATATATTTT
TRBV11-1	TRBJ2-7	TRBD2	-	CASSSNLAGGSYEQYF	TGTGCCAGCAGCTCAAATCTAGCGGGGGGTTCCTACGAGCAGTACTTC
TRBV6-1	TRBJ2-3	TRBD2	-	CASSAQLAGGQDTQYF	TGTGCCAGCAGTGCCCAGCTAGCGGGAGGGCAGGATACGCAGTATTTT
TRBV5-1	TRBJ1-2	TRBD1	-	CASSLGDRDFYGYTF	TGCGCCAGCAGCTTGGGGGACAGGGATTTTTATGGCTACACCTTC
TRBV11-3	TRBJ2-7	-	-	CASSLEPYPSYEQYF	TGTGCCAGCAGCTTAGAGCCCTACCCCTCCTACGAGCAGTACTTC
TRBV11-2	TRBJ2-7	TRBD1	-	CASSLGQGAAYEQYF	TGTGCCAGCAGCTTAGGACAGGGTGCCGCCTACGAGCAGTACTTC
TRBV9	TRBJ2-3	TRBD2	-	CASSVAVAGPRDTQYF	TGTGCCAGCAGCGTAGCGGTAGCGGGACCCAGAGATACGCAGTATTTT
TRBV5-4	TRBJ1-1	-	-	CASSLDGGAFTEAFF	TGTGCCAGCAGCTTGGATGGGGGCGCGTTCACTGAAGCTTTCTTT